These 14 T cell receptor beta chains came from one sample sequenced in a study of low-dose radiotherapy and immunotherapy resistance in tumors. Over approximately 19 PCR cycles, TCRs were amplified from a constant-region primer and V-primer adapter. MiXCR, applied by TCRdb to the reads, yields one record per CDR3 protein. In the table there are tens of thousands of distinct CDR3 sequences, 12% of which are singletons. Time point defined: before trial treatment. Sequencing was performed on PBMCs, taken before treatment. The receptors were sampled from a female donor with ovarian cancer.

This clonotype was detected only once. This chain links TRBV28 with TRBJ2-2; 9 bases agree with TRBD1. CDR1 is MDHEN, CDR2 SYDVKM, per germline. V shed 6 bases and J 4 bases; nucleotides not matched to a gene: 6. The CDR3 is 15 amino acids. CDR3 in amino acids: CASRAGTGPTGELFF. For the CDR3, the DNA is TGTGCCAGCAGGGCCGGGACAGGGCCCACCGGGGAGCTGTTTTTT.

The rearrangement uses TRBV5-1 and TRBJ1-1; 7 nucleotides match TRBD1. Germline-derived CDR1 and CDR2 are SGHRS and YFSETQ. V lost 3 bases to trimming and J lost 1 base; unmatched junction nucleotides: 3. This CDR3 has 14 residues. CDR3 region: CASSSYRGNTEAFF. The CDR3 coding sequence is TGCGCCAGCAGCTCCTACAGGGGGAACACTGAAGCTTTCTTT.

This clonotype was detected many times. This sequence joins TRBV2 and TRBJ2-2; 8 bases fit TRBD1. Germline assignment: CDR1 SNHLY and CDR2 FYNNEI. This CDR3 has 13 residues. V lost 10 bases, J lost 4 bases, and 5 bases stayed unmatched. The DNA for the CDR3 is TGTGCCACCTGGACAGGGCCCACCGGGGAGCTGTTTTTT. Amino acid sequence: CATWTGPTGELFF.

This clonotype was detected ten times or more. The chain joins TRBV6-2 or TRBV6-3 to TRBJ2-1; 8 bases match TRBD2. Germline V CDR1 and CDR2: MNHEY, SVGEGT. The CDR3 sequence is 16 residues long. V lost 6 bases, J lost 3 bases, and 10 bases stayed unmatched. CDR3 DNA: TGTGCCAGCAGCCTAACGGGGCTAGCGGGCTACAATGAGCAGTTCTTC. This encodes CASSLTGLAGYNEQFF.

Regarding this clonotype: This probably arose from a read error, given a far larger clone one base away. The chain carries TRBV12-3 or TRBV12-4 and TRBJ2-1, with TRBD2 as a possible D gene (6 bases). CDR3 length: 15 amino acids. V was cut by 7 bases and J by 10 bases, with 23 bases left in between. Written as DNA, the CDR3 is TGTGCCAGCACCTACAGCGGGTCAAGCTCCTACGAGCAGTTCTTC. This sequence encodes CASTYSGSSSYEQFF.

This clonotype was picked up many times. J is TRBJ2-1 and V is TRBV20-1; weak D call: TRBD1 (6 bases). Trimming took off 0 bases at V and 5 bases at J, with 17 bases between the two ends. This CDR3 is built from 16 residues. CDR1 and CDR2 from the germline V gene are DFQATT and SNEGSKA (reference sequence). The CDR3: CSARDLGAKGHNEQFF. Written as DNA, the CDR3 is TGCAGTGCTAGAGATCTGGGGGCCAAGGGCCACAATGAGCAGTTCTTC.

This clonotype came up many times. V is TRBV12-3 or TRBV12-4 and J is TRBJ2-2; the D is unclear. The CDR3 loop spans 16 amino acids. The V end was cut by 8 bases, the J end by 6 bases, with 22 bases between. CDR3: CASPSASGTKAGELFF. In DNA, the CDR3 is TGTGCCAGCCCATCGGCCTCCGGCACCAAGGCCGGGGAGCTGTTTTTT.

Many counts were recorded for this clonotype. The chain recombines TRBV28 with TRBJ1-5; D gene unclear. This CDR3 is built from 11 residues. V was shortened by 5 bases and J by 15 bases, with 14 bases between the two germline ends. Germline lookup yields CDR1 MDHEN and CDR2 SYDVKM. CDR3 sequence reads: CASSPHGSVHF. CDR3 DNA: TGTGCCAGCAGTCCCCACGGGAGCGTGCATTTT.

In this sample, this clonotype turned up many times. The chain joins TRBV2 to TRBJ1-1; D remains ambiguous. Looked up from germline, CDR1 is SNHLY and CDR2 is FYNNEI. V lost 6 bases and J lost 4, with 18 bases in between. The CDR3 loop spans 15 amino acids. Here the CDR3 DNA reads TGTGCCAGCAGGGGTAACAAGCCCATGGGCACTGAAGCTTTCTTT. The encoded protein is CASRGNKPMGTEAFF.

The rearrangement joins TRBV6-8 to TRBJ2-7; 12 bases fit TRBD1. Germline V gene data show CDR1 as MNHGY and CDR2 as SAAAGT. V shed 5 bases, J shed 3 bases, and the junction held 14 bases outside the gene matches. The CDR3 length is 18 residues. The CDR3 sequence: CASSDRDRGRQLGYEQYF. The CDR3, as DNA: TGTGCCAGCAGTGACCGGGACAGGGGGCGTCAATTGGGCTACGAGCAGTACTTC.

Turning to this clonotype: This likely came from a read error, as a far larger clone is one base away. The J gene is TRBJ2-1, the V gene TRBV28, with no clear D. This CDR3 is 14 amino acids long. V was shortened by 2 bases and J by 10 bases, with 15 bases between the two germline ends. Germline CDR1 is MDHEN and CDR2 is SYDVKM. The CDR3 region is CASSLRTVNYEQFF. The DNA of the CDR3 is TGTGCCAGCAGTTTACGGACGGTTAACTACGAGCAGTTCTTC.

This clonotype has a handful of counts. In DNA form, the CDR3 reads TGCGCCAGCAGCGCTGGGCTAAGCTCTGGAAACACCATATATTTT. Translating it yields CASSAGLSSGNTIYF. This rearrangement joins TRBV5-1 to TRBJ1-3; D gene unclear. V dropped 4 bases and J dropped 0 bases, with 11 bases sitting between them. Germline CDR1 and CDR2: SGHRS and YFSETQ. This CDR3 region has 15 residues.

This clonotype counts as medium-sized. V and J are TRBV28 and TRBJ2-5, with D tentatively TRBD2 (6 bases). Germline V gene data show CDR1 as MDHEN and CDR2 as SYDVKM. The CDR3 loop spans 13 amino acids. Trimming cost V 6 bases and J 1 base, with 9 bases left between them. The CDR3 nucleotides read TGTGCCAGCAGCCTACTAGCCCAAGAGACCCAGTACTTC. Its translation: CASSLLAQETQYF. Based on the CDR3 plus reference TRBV28 and TRBJ2-5, the full variable domain is DVKVTQSSRYLVKRTGEKVFLECVQDMDHENMFWYRQDPGLGLRLIYFSYDVKMKEKGDIPEGYSVSREKKERFSLILESASTNQTSMYLCASSLLAQETQYFGPGTRLLVL.

This clonotype was detected ten times or more. The gene calls are TRBV7-9 and TRBJ2-7; the D gene is possibly TRBD2 (6 bases). The CDR3 spans 13 residues. The V gene lost 5 bases and the J gene lost 3 bases, with 11 bases spanning the gap. CDR1 and CDR2 (germline): SEHNR, FQNEAQ (reference sequence). CDR3 DNA: TGTGCCAGCAGCCAAGCGGGTATCTACGAGCAGTACTTC. Translated: CASSQAGIYEQYF. Combining the CDR3 with reference TRBV7-9 and TRBJ2-7 gives the whole variable domain DTGVSQNPRHKITKRGQNVTFRCDPISEHNRLYWYRQTLGQGPEFLTYFQNEAQLEKSRLLSDRFSAERPKGSFSTLEIQRTEQGDSAMYLCASSQAGIYEQYFGPGTRLTVT.